Listed here are 2 T cell receptor beta chains from one sample, sequenced in a study of cytomegalovirus exposure and HLA in healthy donors. PCR was performed using 60 Vbeta and 13 Jbeta primers. Assay used: immunoSEQ multiplex PCR; TCRdb lists only in-frame clones, some missing. This sample's table has about 77,000 clones. The specimen sequenced was PBMCs. The source of these receptors is a man aged 50-60 years in good health and CMV-seropositive.

The J gene is TRBJ1-1, the V gene TRBV27; D perhaps matches TRBD1 (6 bases). Trimming cost V 4 bases and J 4 bases, with 16 bases left between them. Germline values: CDR1 MNHEY, CDR2 SMNVEV (reference sequence). CDR3 length: 15 amino acids. The CDR3 sequence is CASSSETGYPTEAFF. CDR3 sequence (DNA): TGTGCCAGCAGTTCGGAAACAGGGTACCCCACTGAAGCTTTCTTT.

J is TRBJ1-1 and V is TRBV28; no clear D. Germline values: CDR1 MDHEN, CDR2 SYDVKM. V dropped 5 bases and J dropped 9 bases, with 13 bases sitting between them. CDR3 length equals 12 residues. The CDR3 loop reads CASSPNPGKAFF. For the CDR3, the DNA is TGTGCCAGCAGTCCCAATCCGGGGAAAGCTTTCTTT.